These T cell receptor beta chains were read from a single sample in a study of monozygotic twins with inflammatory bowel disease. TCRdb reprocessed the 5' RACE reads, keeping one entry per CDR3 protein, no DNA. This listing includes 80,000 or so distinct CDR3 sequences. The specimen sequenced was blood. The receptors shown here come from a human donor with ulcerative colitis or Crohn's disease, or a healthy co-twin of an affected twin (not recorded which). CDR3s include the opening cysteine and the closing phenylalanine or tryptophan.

CASSLARPTGELFF,TRBV5-1,TRBJ2-2
CSANRGLAVNNEQFF,TRBV20-1,TRBJ2-1
CASRGGGTEAFF,TRBV12-3/TRBV12-4,TRBJ1-1
CSAKDSSYGYTF,TRBV20-1,TRBJ1-2
CASSSTGGRKNTGELFF,TRBV5-6,TRBJ2-2
CASSLTGGASADTQYF,TRBV4-1,TRBJ2-3
CSARDMIKVQEAFF,TRBV20-1,TRBJ1-1
CASSLLAGSETQYF,TRBV5-4,TRBJ2-5
CASSGGGADTQYF,TRBV7-9,TRBJ2-3
CASSSVTGGTEAFF,TRBV7-9,TRBJ1-1
CASSHDRVNSPLHF,TRBV7-9,TRBJ1-6
CASSSLGATIEQYF,TRBV12-3/TRBV12-4,TRBJ2-7
CASSLRTGQWPQHF,TRBV18,TRBJ1-5
CSARSAGQGAFYGYTF,TRBV20-1,TRBJ1-2
CASSWGENTEAFF,TRBV7-2,TRBJ1-1
CASSLAAGDYGYTF,TRBV7-9,TRBJ1-2
CASSLVQGYSGTGELFF,TRBV11-2,TRBJ2-2
CASSPRQGAYTGANVLTF,TRBV6-2/TRBV6-3,TRBJ2-6
CSASGLAGEEQFF,TRBV20-1,TRBJ2-1
CASSQETDTQYF,TRBV3-1,TRBJ2-3